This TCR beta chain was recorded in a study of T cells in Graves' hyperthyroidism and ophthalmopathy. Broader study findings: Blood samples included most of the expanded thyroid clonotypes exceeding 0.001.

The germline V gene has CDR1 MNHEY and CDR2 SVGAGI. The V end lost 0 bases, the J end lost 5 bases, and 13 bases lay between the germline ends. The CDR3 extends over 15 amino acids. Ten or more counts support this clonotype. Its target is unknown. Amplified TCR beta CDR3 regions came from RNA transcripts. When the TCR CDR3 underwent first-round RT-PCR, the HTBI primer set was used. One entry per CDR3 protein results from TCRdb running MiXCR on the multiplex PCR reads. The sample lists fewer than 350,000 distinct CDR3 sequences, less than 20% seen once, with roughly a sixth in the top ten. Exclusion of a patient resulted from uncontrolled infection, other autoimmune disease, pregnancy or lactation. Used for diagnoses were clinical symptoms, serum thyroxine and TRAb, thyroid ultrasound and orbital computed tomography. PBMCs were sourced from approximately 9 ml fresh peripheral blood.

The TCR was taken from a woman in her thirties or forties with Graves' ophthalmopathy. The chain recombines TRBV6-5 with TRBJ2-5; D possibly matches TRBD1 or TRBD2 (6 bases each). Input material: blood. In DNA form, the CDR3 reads TGTGCCAGCAGTTACTCGAAAGGGGGGCGGGAGACCCAGTACTTC. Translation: CASSYSKGGRETQYF.